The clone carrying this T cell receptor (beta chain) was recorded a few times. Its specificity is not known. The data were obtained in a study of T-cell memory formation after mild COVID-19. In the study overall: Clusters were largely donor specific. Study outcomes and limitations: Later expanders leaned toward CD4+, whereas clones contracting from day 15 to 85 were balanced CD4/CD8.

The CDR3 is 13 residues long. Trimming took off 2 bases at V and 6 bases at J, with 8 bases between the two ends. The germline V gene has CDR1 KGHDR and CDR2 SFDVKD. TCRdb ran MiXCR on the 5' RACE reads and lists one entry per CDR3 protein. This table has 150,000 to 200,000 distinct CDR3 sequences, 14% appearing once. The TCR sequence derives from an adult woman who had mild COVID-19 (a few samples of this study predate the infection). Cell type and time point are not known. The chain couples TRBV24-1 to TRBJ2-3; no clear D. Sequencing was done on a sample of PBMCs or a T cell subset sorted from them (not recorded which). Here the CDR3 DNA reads TGTGCCACCAGTGATTCGAGTGGGGATACGCAGTATTTT. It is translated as CATSDSSGDTQYF.